The rows below give T cell receptor beta chains drawn from one sample of a study of CD8 T cells in ankylosing spondylitis. In TCRdb, the 5' RACE reads were re-called with MiXCR into one record per CDR3 protein. The sample shows about 800,000 distinct CDR3 sequences, 10% to 15% of them seen only once. The source material was blood, either unsorted or a sorted T cell fraction (not recorded which). The receptors come from a male donor with ankylosing spondylitis. Each CDR3 is given with its conserved first and last residue. D genes are given only for firm matches. Some rows have no size entry. The others give once, few or many, or a class for an expanded clone.

J gene: TRBJ2-5
clone size: few
V gene: TRBV6-1
D gene: .
CDR3 DNA: TGTGCCAGCAAGGACCCCCGTAGGGGCCCTGGGGAGACCCAGTACTTC
CDR3 protein: CASKDPRRGPGETQYF

J gene: TRBJ2-5
clone size: .
V gene: TRBV7-2
D gene: .
CDR3 DNA: TGTGCCAGCAGCTTAATGGGGCTAGAAGAGACCCAGTACTTC
CDR3 protein: CASSLMGLEETQYF

J gene: TRBJ2-3
clone size: few
V gene: TRBV20-1
D gene: .
CDR3 DNA: TGCAGTGCTATCCTAGCTCCCCCCAGCAATACGCAGTATTTT
CDR3 protein: CSAILAPPSNTQYF

J gene: TRBJ2-6
clone size: .
V gene: TRBV6-4
D gene: TRBD2
CDR3 DNA: TGTGCCAGCAGTGACTCGCGGGGGAATGGGGCCAACGTCCTGACTTTC
CDR3 protein: CASSDSRGNGANVLTF

J gene: TRBJ2-3
clone size: few
V gene: TRBV6-4
D gene: .
CDR3 DNA: TGTGCCAGCGGTGGAGGGAGAAGCACAGATACGCAGTATTTT
CDR3 protein: CASGGGRSTDTQYF

J gene: TRBJ2-5
clone size: few
V gene: TRBV15
D gene: TRBD1
CDR3 DNA: TGTGCCACCAGCAGACTTACAGGGGCGCGAGAGACCCAGTACTTC
CDR3 protein: CATSRLTGARETQYF

J gene: TRBJ2-1
clone size: many
V gene: TRBV30
D gene: .
CDR3 DNA: TGTGCCTGGAGTGTACTTATTGACAGTTCCTACAATGAGCAGTTCTTC
CDR3 protein: CAWSVLIDSSYNEQFF

J gene: TRBJ1-5
clone size: .
V gene: TRBV9
D gene: .
CDR3 DNA: TGTGCCAGCAGCGTAGGAGGGGGAAATCAGCCCCAGCATTTT
CDR3 protein: CASSVGGGNQPQHF

J gene: TRBJ2-7
clone size: few
V gene: TRBV21-1
D gene: .
CDR3 DNA: TGTGCCAGCAGCAAAGGGGGACACTACGAGCAGTACTTC
CDR3 protein: CASSKGGHYEQYF

J gene: TRBJ2-7
clone size: many
V gene: TRBV12-3/TRBV12-4
D gene: .
CDR3 DNA: TGTGCCAGCAGTTTCTTACTTGACTCCTACGAGCAGTACTTC
CDR3 protein: CASSFLLDSYEQYF

J gene: TRBJ2-2
clone size: few
V gene: TRBV5-1
D gene: .
CDR3 DNA: TGCGCCAGCAGCTTCACGGTCACCGGGGAGCTGTTTTTT
CDR3 protein: CASSFTVTGELFF

J gene: TRBJ1-5
clone size: few
V gene: TRBV20-1
D gene: .
CDR3 DNA: TGCAGTGCTATTTTGGACTGGGATCAGCCCCAGCATTTT
CDR3 protein: CSAILDWDQPQHF

J gene: TRBJ2-2
clone size: .
V gene: TRBV5-1
D gene: .
CDR3 DNA: TGCGCCAGCAGCTTTAACCAGGGTGGGACCGGGGAGCTGTTTTTT
CDR3 protein: CASSFNQGGTGELFF

J gene: TRBJ2-7
clone size: .
V gene: TRBV7-2
D gene: TRBD2
CDR3 DNA: TGTGCCAGCAGCTTTGGCAGCGGGGGGGTTTTGGAGCAGTACTTC
CDR3 protein: CASSFGSGGVLEQYF

J gene: TRBJ1-4
clone size: once
V gene: TRBV4-3
D gene: .
CDR3 DNA: TGCGCCAGCAGCCAAGCGGGGGCCTCTAATGAAAAACTGTTTTTT
CDR3 protein: CASSQAGASNEKLFF

J gene: TRBJ1-1
clone size: few
V gene: TRBV5-1
D gene: .
CDR3 DNA: TGCGCCAGCAGCTTGGTTGCAGGGTACACTGAAGCTTTCTTT
CDR3 protein: CASSLVAGYTEAFF

J gene: TRBJ1-6
clone size: .
V gene: TRBV7-2
D gene: .
CDR3 DNA: TGTGCCAGTTCTTGGTGGGGGGCGAATTCACCCCTCCACTTT
CDR3 protein: CASSWWGANSPLHF

J gene: TRBJ1-2
clone size: .
V gene: TRBV4-2
D gene: TRBD1
CDR3 DNA: TGTGCCAGCAGCCGGCAGCCGGGACAGGGGTTCAATGGCTACACCTTC
CDR3 protein: CASSRQPGQGFNGYTF

J gene: TRBJ1-3
clone size: few
V gene: TRBV6-5
D gene: .
CDR3 DNA: TGTGCCAGCAGTTACTCTTTGACACTAGGAAACACCATATATTTT
CDR3 protein: CASSYSLTLGNTIYF

J gene: TRBJ2-1
clone size: many
V gene: TRBV28
D gene: .
CDR3 DNA: TGTGCCAGCAGTTCCTACATCCGGTCGCGGTACAATGAGCAGTTCTTC
CDR3 protein: CASSSYIRSRYNEQFF

J gene: TRBJ2-7
clone size: .
V gene: TRBV11-1
D gene: TRBD2
CDR3 DNA: TGTGCCAGCAGCCTGCCCTCCGGGACTAGCAAGTTCAACGAGCAGTACTTC
CDR3 protein: CASSLPSGTSKFNEQYF

J gene: TRBJ1-1
clone size: many
V gene: TRBV20-1
D gene: .
CDR3 DNA: TGCAGTGCTCCGACCCGGGTCACTGAAGCTTTCTTT
CDR3 protein: CSAPTRVTEAFF

J gene: TRBJ1-1
clone size: few
V gene: TRBV7-3
D gene: .
CDR3 DNA: TGTGCCAGCAGCTTTTACCCCAGGGAGGGGAACACTGAAGCTTTCTTT
CDR3 protein: CASSFYPREGNTEAFF

J gene: TRBJ2-7
clone size: .
V gene: TRBV5-1
D gene: TRBD1
CDR3 DNA: TGCGCCAGCAGCCCAGGGGGACAGGGGGCCTCCTACGAGCAGTACTTC
CDR3 protein: CASSPGGQGASYEQYF

J gene: TRBJ2-1
clone size: many
V gene: TRBV29-1
D gene: .
CDR3 DNA: TGCAGCGTTGATGGTGGAGATGAGCAGTTCTTC
CDR3 protein: CSVDGGDEQFF

J gene: TRBJ2-5
clone size: .
V gene: TRBV6-5
D gene: .
CDR3 DNA: TGTGCCAGCAGTTACATAGGGTGGGAGACCCAGTACTTC
CDR3 protein: CASSYIGWETQYF

J gene: TRBJ2-7
clone size: few
V gene: TRBV24-1
D gene: TRBD1
CDR3 DNA: TGTGCCACCAGTGAGGGACAGGGGATCTACGAGCAGTACTTC
CDR3 protein: CATSEGQGIYEQYF

J gene: TRBJ1-1
clone size: .
V gene: TRBV12-3/TRBV12-4
D gene: .
CDR3 DNA: TGTGCCAGCAGTTTATCGTGGGGCCATGCTTTCTTT
CDR3 protein: CASSLSWGHAFF

J gene: TRBJ1-5
clone size: .
V gene: TRBV10-1
D gene: .
CDR3 DNA: TGCGCCAGCAGTGAGTCCAACAGGCCCCAGCATTTT
CDR3 protein: CASSESNRPQHF

J gene: TRBJ2-1
clone size: .
V gene: TRBV9
D gene: .
CDR3 DNA: TGTGCCAGCGCAGGGACTCCGAGCTCCTACAATGAGCAGTTCTTC
CDR3 protein: CASAGTPSSYNEQFF

J gene: TRBJ1-6
clone size: few
V gene: TRBV4-1
D gene: .
CDR3 DNA: TGCGCCAGCAGCCAAGATAGCGGTGGCCTCTATAATTCACCCCTCCACTTT
CDR3 protein: CASSQDSGGLYNSPLHF

J gene: TRBJ2-1
clone size: few
V gene: TRBV6-1
D gene: TRBD2
CDR3 DNA: TGTGCCAGCAGCTCCCCCCTCCCACTAGCGGGAGTTATGTATGAGCAGTTCTTC
CDR3 protein: CASSSPLPLAGVMYEQFF

J gene: TRBJ1-5
clone size: few
V gene: TRBV7-9
D gene: .
CDR3 DNA: TGTGCCAGCAGCTTAGTTACGGGCCCCCAGCATTTT
CDR3 protein: CASSLVTGPQHF

J gene: TRBJ2-1
clone size: .
V gene: TRBV5-1
D gene: .
CDR3 DNA: TGCGCCAGCAGCTTGCGGGACCCCCTGTTGGAGCAGTTCTTC
CDR3 protein: CASSLRDPLLEQFF

J gene: TRBJ2-7
clone size: many
V gene: TRBV5-1
D gene: .
CDR3 DNA: TGCGCCAGCAGCTTGGATCGACCAGGCGGAGAGCAGTACTTC
CDR3 protein: CASSLDRPGGEQYF

J gene: TRBJ2-5
clone size: few
V gene: TRBV24-1
D gene: .
CDR3 DNA: TGTGCCACCAGCCCGGGACGGCAAGAGACCCAGTACTTC
CDR3 protein: CATSPGRQETQYF

J gene: TRBJ1-4
clone size: .
V gene: TRBV20-1
D gene: TRBD1
CDR3 DNA: TGCAGTGCTCGCCCACAGGGGGGTGGTAATGAAAAACTGTTTTTT
CDR3 protein: CSARPQGGGNEKLFF

J gene: TRBJ2-2
clone size: few
V gene: TRBV7-2
D gene: TRBD1
CDR3 DNA: TGTGCCAGCAGCCCAAGACAGGGAAGTACCGGGGAGCTGTTTTTT
CDR3 protein: CASSPRQGSTGELFF

J gene: TRBJ2-7
clone size: few
V gene: TRBV28
D gene: .
CDR3 DNA: TGTGCCAGCAGTCTCCTATGGTCGGGGGAAGATATGAAGCAGTACTTC
CDR3 protein: CASSLLWSGEDMKQYF

J gene: TRBJ2-1
clone size: .
V gene: TRBV7-3
D gene: .
CDR3 DNA: TGTGCCAGCAGCTGGGGACGGCTAAGCCAGGATGAGCAGTTCTTC
CDR3 protein: CASSWGRLSQDEQFF

J gene: TRBJ1-4
clone size: few
V gene: TRBV5-1
D gene: .
CDR3 DNA: TGCGCCAGCAGCTTCTCAAGGGGATCGGAAGAAAAACTGTTTTTT
CDR3 protein: CASSFSRGSEEKLFF

J gene: TRBJ1-4
clone size: .
V gene: TRBV20-1
D gene: .
CDR3 DNA: TGCAGTGCTAGAGATCAGACGGGAAGACTGTTTTTT
CDR3 protein: CSARDQTGRLFF

J gene: TRBJ1-1
clone size: .
V gene: TRBV30
D gene: TRBD1
CDR3 DNA: TGTGCCTGGAGTGTACCACGGGACAGGGGGCGCGTAGCTTTCTTT
CDR3 protein: CAWSVPRDRGRVAFF

J gene: TRBJ2-1
clone size: .
V gene: TRBV12-3/TRBV12-4
D gene: .
CDR3 DNA: TGTGCCAGCACCGTAGGGGGGGGAATAGCTTCCTACAATGAGCAGTTCTTC
CDR3 protein: CASTVGGGIASYNEQFF

J gene: TRBJ1-2
clone size: .
V gene: TRBV20-1
D gene: .
CDR3 DNA: TGCAGTGCTGGGATCCTGGGCACCGGCTACACCTTC
CDR3 protein: CSAGILGTGYTF

J gene: TRBJ1-6
clone size: .
V gene: TRBV20-1
D gene: .
CDR3 DNA: TGCAGTGCTAGAGATAGTCAGACGAGCTCCTATAATTCACCCCTCCACTTT
CDR3 protein: CSARDSQTSSYNSPLHF

J gene: TRBJ1-2
clone size: few
V gene: TRBV20-1
D gene: TRBD1
CDR3 DNA: TGCAGTGCTAGCCCAGGACAGGGGGCCTATGGCTACACCTTC
CDR3 protein: CSASPGQGAYGYTF

J gene: TRBJ2-3
clone size: .
V gene: TRBV6-5
D gene: .
CDR3 DNA: TGTGCCAGCAGTCACGACATCGGGGCTGTGGAGTATTTT
CDR3 protein: CASSHDIGAVEYF

J gene: TRBJ2-7
clone size: many
V gene: TRBV11-2
D gene: .
CDR3 DNA: TGTGCCAGCAGGGGAACGGGACATCGAAGCTCCTACGAGCAGTACTTC
CDR3 protein: CASRGTGHRSSYEQYF

J gene: TRBJ1-5
clone size: .
V gene: TRBV6-2/TRBV6-3
D gene: .
CDR3 DNA: TGTGCCAGCAGCAACATCATAACACGGTCGAACAATCAGCCCCAGCATTTT
CDR3 protein: CASSNIITRSNNQPQHF

J gene: TRBJ2-1
clone size: .
V gene: TRBV20-1
D gene: .
CDR3 DNA: TGCAGTGCTAGGACGGTGGGCAATGAGCAGTTCTTC
CDR3 protein: CSARTVGNEQFF

J gene: TRBJ1-2
clone size: .
V gene: TRBV4-3
D gene: .
CDR3 DNA: TGCGCCAGCAGCCAAGTTAGGGGAGGGTCTAACTATGGCTACACCTTC
CDR3 protein: CASSQVRGGSNYGYTF

J gene: TRBJ1-4
clone size: few
V gene: TRBV20-1
D gene: .
CDR3 DNA: TGCAGTGCTAGAGACCGGTCTGGGACGGGCGAAAAACTGTTTTTT
CDR3 protein: CSARDRSGTGEKLFF

J gene: TRBJ1-5
clone size: many
V gene: TRBV20-1
D gene: TRBD1
CDR3 DNA: TGCAGCGCGGGACAGGTGAATCAGCCCCAGCATTTT
CDR3 protein: CSAGQVNQPQHF

J gene: TRBJ2-3
clone size: few
V gene: TRBV27
D gene: .
CDR3 DNA: TGTGCCAGCAGGACATATGCAGATACGCAGTATTTT
CDR3 protein: CASRTYADTQYF

J gene: TRBJ1-3
clone size: few
V gene: TRBV12-3/TRBV12-4
D gene: .
CDR3 DNA: TGTGCCAGCAGTTTACAACAGTCTCCTGGAAACACCATATATTTT
CDR3 protein: CASSLQQSPGNTIYF

J gene: TRBJ1-1
clone size: .
V gene: TRBV5-6
D gene: .
CDR3 DNA: TGTGCCAGCAGCCCGACGCAGACGAACACTGAAGCTTTCTTT
CDR3 protein: CASSPTQTNTEAFF

J gene: TRBJ2-1
clone size: .
V gene: TRBV5-1
D gene: .
CDR3 DNA: TGCGCCAGCAGCTTGACTAGTTTTAGATACAATGAGCAGTTCTTC
CDR3 protein: CASSLTSFRYNEQFF

J gene: TRBJ2-7
clone size: .
V gene: TRBV7-2
D gene: .
CDR3 DNA: TGTGCCAGCAGCCTAAGGTGGCAGAACTCCTACGAGCAGTACTTC
CDR3 protein: CASSLRWQNSYEQYF

J gene: TRBJ2-1
clone size: few
V gene: TRBV29-1
D gene: TRBD1
CDR3 DNA: TGCAGCGTTCTCCGGGACAGGGGGTTCGCTGAGCAGTTCTTC
CDR3 protein: CSVLRDRGFAEQFF